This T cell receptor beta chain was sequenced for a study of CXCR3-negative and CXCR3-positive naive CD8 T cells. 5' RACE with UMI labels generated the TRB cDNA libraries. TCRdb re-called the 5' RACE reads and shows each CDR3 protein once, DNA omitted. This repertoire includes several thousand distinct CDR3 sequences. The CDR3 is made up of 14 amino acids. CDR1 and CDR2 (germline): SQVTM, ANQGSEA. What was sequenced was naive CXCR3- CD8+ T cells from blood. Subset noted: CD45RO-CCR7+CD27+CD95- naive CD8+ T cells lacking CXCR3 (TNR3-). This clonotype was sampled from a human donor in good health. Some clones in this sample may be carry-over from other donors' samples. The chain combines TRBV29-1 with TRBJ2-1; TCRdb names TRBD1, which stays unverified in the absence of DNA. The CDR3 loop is CSARFRVSYNEQFF.